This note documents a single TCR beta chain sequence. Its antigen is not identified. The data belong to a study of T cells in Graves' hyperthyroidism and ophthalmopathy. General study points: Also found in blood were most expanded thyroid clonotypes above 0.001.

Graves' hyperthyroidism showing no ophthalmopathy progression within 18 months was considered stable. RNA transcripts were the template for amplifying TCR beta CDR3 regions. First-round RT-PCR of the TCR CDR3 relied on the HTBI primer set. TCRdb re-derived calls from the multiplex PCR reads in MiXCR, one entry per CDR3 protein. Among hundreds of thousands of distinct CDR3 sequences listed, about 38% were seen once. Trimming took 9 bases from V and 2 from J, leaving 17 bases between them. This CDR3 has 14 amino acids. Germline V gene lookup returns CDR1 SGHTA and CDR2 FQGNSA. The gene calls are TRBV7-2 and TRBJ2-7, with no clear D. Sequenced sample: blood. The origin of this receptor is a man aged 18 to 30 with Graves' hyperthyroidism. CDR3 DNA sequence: TGTGCCAGTAGTCATCTGACAAAAACCTACGAGCAGTACTTC. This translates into CASSHLTKTYEQYF.